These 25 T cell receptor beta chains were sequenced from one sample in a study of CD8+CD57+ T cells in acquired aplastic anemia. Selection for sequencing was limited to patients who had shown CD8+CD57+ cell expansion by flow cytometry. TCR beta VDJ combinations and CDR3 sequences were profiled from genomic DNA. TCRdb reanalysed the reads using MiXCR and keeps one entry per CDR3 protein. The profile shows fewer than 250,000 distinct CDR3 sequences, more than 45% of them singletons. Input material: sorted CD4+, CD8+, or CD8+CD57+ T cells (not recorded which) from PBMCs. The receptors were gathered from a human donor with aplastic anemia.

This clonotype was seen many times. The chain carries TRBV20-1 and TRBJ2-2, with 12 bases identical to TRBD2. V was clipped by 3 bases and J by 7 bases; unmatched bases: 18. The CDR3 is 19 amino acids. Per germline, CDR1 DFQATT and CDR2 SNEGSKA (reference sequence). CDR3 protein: CSASLRVRASGGAIGELFF. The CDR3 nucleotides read TGCAGTGCTAGCTTGCGTGTAAGGGCTAGCGGGGGGGCAATCGGGGAGCTGTTTTTT.

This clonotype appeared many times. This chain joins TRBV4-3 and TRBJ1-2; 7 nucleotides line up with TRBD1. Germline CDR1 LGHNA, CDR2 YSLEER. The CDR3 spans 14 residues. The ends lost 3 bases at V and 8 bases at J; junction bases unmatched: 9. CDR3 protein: CASSQATGMRGYTF. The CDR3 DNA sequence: TGCGCCAGCAGCCAGGCGACAGGGATGAGGGGCTACACCTTC.

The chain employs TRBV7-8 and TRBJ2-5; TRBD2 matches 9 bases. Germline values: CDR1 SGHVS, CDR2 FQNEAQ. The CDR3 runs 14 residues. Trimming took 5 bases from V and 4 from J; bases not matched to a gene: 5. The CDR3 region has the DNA TGTGCCAGCAGCGTGGGACTAGCCGTAGAGACCCAGTACTTC. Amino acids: CASSVGLAVETQYF.

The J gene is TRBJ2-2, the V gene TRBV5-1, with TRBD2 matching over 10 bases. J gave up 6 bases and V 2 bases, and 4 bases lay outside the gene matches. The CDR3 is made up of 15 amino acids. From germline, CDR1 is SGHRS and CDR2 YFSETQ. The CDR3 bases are TGCGCCAGCAGCTTCGGGACTAGCGCCCCCGGGGAGCTGTTTTTT. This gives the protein CASSFGTSAPGELFF.

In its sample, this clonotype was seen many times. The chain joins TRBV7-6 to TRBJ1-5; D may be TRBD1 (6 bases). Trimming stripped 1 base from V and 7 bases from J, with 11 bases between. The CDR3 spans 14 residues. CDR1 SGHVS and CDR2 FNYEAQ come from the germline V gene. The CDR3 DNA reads TGTGCCAGCAGCTTAGGAGGACAGCGGCAGCCCCAGCATTTT. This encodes CASSLGGQRQPQHF.

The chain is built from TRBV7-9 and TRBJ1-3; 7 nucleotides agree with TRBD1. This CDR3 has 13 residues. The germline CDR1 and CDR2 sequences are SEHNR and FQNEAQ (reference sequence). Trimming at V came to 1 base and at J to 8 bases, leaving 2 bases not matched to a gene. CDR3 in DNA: TGTGCCAGCAGCTTAGGTCAGGGGGACACCATATATTTT. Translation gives CASSLGQGDTIYF.

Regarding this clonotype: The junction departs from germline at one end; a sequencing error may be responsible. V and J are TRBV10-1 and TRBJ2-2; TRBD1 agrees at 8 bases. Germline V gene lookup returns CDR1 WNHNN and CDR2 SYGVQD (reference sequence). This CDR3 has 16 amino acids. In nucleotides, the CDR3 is TGTGCCAGCAGTGAGGTTCCAGGGGGCGGCACCGGGGAGCTGTTTTTT. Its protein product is CASSEVPGGGTGELFF.

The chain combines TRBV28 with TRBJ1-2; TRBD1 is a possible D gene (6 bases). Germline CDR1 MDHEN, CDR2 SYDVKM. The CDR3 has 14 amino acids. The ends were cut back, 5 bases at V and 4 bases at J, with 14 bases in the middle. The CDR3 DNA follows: TGTGCCAGCAGTCCCAGACAGGTTCTCTATGGCTACACCTTC. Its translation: CASSPRQVLYGYTF.

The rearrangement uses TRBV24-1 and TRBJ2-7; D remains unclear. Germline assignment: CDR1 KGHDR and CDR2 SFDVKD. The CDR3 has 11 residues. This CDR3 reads CASSYGYEQYV. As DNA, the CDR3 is TGTGCCAGCAGTTACGGTTACGAGCAGTACGTC.

CDR3 region: CSVAGAAKAFF. CDR3 nucleotides: TGCAGCGTTGCGGGGGCGGCGAAAGCTTTCTTT. The chain uses TRBV29-1 and TRBJ1-1; tentatively, D is TRBD1 (6 bases). V gave up 4 bases and J gave up 9 bases, with 12 bases separating them. Germline V gene sequence: CDR1 SQVTM, CDR2 ANQGSEA. There are 11 residues in the CDR3. The full variable domain, completed using reference TRBV29-1 and TRBJ1-1, is SAVISQKPSRDICQRGTSLTIQCQVDSQVTMMFWYRQQPGQSLTLIATANQGSEATYESGFVIDKFPISRPNLTFSTLTVSNMSPEDSSIYLCSVAGAAKAFFGQGTRLTVV.

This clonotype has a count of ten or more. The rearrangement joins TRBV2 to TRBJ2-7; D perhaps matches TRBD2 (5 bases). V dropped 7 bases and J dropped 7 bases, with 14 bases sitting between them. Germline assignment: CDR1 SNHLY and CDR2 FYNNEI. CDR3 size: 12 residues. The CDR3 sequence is CASIGLGREQYF. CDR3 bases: TGTGCCAGCATAGGGTTAGGGAGAGAGCAGTACTTC.

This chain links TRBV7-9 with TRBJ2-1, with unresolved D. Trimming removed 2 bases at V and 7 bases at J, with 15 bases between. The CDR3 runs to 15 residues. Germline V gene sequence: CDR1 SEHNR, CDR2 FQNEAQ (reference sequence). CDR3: CASSLNDLERNEQFF. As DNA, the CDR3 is TGTGCCAGCAGCTTAAATGATCTAGAAAGAAATGAGCAGTTCTTC.

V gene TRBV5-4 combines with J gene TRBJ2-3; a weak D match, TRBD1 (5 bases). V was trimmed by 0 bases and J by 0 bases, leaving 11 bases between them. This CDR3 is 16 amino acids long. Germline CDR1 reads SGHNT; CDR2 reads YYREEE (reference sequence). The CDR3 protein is CASSLDRLVSTDTQYF. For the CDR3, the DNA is TGTGCCAGCAGCTTGGACAGGCTGGTTAGCACAGATACGCAGTATTTT.

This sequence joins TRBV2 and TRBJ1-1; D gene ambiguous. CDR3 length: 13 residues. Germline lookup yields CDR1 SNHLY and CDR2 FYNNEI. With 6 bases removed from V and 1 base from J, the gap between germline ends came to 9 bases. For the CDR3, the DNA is TGTGCCAGCAGCTACACTTCGAACACTGAAGCTTTCTTT. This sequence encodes CASSYTSNTEAFF.

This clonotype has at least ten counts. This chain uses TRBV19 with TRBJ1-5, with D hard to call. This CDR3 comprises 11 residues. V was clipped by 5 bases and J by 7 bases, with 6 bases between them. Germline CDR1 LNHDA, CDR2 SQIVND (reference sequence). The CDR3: CASSAGQPQHF. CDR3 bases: TGTGCCAGTAGTGCCGGGCAGCCCCAGCATTTT.

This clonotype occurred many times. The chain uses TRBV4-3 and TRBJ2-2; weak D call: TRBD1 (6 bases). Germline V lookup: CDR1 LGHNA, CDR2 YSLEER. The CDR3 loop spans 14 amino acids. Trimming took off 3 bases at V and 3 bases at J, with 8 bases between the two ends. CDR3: CASSHRQDTGELFF. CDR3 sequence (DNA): TGCGCCAGCAGCCATCGACAGGACACCGGGGAGCTGTTTTTT.

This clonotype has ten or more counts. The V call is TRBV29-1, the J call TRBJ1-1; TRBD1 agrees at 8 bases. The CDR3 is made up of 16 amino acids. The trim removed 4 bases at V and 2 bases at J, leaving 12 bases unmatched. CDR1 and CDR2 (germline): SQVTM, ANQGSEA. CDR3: CSVVLHPGQDNTEAFF. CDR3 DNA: TGCAGCGTTGTTTTGCATCCGGGACAGGATAACACTGAAGCTTTCTTT.

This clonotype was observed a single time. The CDR3: CASSVGQTSGANVLTF. In DNA form, the CDR3 reads TGTGCCAGCAGTGTGGGACAGACCTCTGGGGCCAACGTCCTGACTTTC. The chain uses TRBV2 and TRBJ2-6, with 7 bases matching TRBD1. CDR1 and CDR2 from the germline V gene are SNHLY and FYNNEI. This CDR3 region has 16 residues. Losses at the gene ends were 4 bases for V and 0 bases for J; bases not matched to a gene: 3.

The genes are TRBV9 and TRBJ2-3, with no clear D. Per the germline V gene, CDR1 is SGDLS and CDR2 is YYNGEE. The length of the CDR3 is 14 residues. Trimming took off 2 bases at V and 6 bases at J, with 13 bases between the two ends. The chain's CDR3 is CASSVNFGSDTQYF. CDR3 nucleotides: TGTGCCAGCAGCGTTAACTTCGGTTCGGATACGCAGTATTTT.

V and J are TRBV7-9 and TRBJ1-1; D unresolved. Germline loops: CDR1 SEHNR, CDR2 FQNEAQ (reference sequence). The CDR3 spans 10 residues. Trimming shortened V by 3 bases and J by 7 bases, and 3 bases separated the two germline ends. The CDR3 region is CASSFNEAFF. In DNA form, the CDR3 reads TGTGCCAGCAGCTTCAATGAAGCTTTCTTT.

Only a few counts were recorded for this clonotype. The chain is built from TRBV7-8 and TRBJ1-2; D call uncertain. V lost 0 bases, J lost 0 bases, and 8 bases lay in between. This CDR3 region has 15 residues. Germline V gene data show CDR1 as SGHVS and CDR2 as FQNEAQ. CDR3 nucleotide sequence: TGTGCCAGCAGCTTAGCAGGCAAAGCTAACTATGGCTACACCTTC. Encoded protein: CASSLAGKANYGYTF.

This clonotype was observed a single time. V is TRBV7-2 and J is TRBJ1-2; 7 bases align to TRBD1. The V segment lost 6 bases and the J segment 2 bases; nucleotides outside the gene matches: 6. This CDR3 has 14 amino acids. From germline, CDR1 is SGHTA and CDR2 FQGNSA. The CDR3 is CASRPGQANYGYTF. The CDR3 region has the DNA TGTGCCAGCAGACCAGGACAGGCAAACTATGGCTACACCTTC.

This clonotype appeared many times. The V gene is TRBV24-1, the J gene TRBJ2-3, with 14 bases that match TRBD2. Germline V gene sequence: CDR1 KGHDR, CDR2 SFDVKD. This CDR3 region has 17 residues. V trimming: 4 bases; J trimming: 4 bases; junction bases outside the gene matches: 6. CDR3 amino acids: CATSDSGLAGVSDTQYF. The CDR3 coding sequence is TGTGCCACCAGTGACTCGGGACTAGCGGGGGTCTCAGATACGCAGTATTTT.

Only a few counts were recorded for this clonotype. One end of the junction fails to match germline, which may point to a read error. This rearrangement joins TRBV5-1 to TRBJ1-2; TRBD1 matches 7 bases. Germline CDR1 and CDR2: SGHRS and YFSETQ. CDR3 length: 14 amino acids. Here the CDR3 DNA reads TGCGCCATCAGCCCAGGGACAGTCGGGAGTGGCTACACCTTC. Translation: CAISPGTVGSGYTF.

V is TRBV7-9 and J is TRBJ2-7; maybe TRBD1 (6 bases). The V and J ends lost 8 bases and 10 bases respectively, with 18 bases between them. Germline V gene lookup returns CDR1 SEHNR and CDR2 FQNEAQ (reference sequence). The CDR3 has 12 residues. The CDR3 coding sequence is TGTGCCAGCTCCGTTGGACAGTCGGAACAGTACGTC. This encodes CASSVGQSEQYV.